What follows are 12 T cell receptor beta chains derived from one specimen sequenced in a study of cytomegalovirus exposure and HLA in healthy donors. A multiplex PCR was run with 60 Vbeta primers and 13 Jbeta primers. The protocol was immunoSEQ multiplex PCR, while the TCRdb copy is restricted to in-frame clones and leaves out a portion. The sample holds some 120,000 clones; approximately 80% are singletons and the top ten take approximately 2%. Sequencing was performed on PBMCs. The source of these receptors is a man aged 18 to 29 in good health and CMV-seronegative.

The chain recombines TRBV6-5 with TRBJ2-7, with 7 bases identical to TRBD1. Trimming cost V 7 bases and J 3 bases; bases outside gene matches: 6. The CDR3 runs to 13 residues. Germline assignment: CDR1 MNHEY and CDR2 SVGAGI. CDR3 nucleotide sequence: TGTGCCAGCACCCCCCCAGGGGGCTACGAGCAGTACTTC. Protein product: CASTPPGGYEQYF.

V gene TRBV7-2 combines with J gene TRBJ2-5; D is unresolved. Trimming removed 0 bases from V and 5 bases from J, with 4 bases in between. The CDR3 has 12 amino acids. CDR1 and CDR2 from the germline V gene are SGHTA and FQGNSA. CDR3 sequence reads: CASSLAQETQYF. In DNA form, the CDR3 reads TGTGCCAGCAGCTTAGCTCAGGAGACCCAGTACTTC.

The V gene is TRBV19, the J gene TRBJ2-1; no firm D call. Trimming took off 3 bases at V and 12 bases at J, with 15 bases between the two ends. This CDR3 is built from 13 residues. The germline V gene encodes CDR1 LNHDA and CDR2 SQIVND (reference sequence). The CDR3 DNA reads TGTGCCAGTAGTATGCGGTCTAGTCCTCTGCAGTTCTTC. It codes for CASSMRSSPLQFF. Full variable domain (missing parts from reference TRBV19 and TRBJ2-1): DGGITQSPKYLFRKEGQNVTLSCEQNLNHDAMYWYRQDPGQGLRLIYYSQIVNDFQKGDIAEGYSVSREKKESFPLTVTSAQKNPTAFYLCASSMRSSPLQFFGPGTRLTVL.

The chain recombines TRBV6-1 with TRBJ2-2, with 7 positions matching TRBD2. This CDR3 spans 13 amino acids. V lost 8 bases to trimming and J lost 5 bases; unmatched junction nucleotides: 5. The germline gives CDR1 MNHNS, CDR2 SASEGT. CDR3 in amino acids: CASSSGRTGELFF. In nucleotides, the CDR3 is TGTGCCAGCTCTAGCGGACGAACCGGGGAGCTGTTTTTT.

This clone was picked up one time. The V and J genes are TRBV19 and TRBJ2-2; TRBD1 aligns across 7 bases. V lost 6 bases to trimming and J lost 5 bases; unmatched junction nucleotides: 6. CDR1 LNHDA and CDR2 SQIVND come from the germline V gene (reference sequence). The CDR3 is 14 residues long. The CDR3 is CASRRDRITGELFF. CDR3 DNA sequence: TGTGCCAGTAGGAGGGACAGAATAACCGGGGAGCTGTTTTTT.

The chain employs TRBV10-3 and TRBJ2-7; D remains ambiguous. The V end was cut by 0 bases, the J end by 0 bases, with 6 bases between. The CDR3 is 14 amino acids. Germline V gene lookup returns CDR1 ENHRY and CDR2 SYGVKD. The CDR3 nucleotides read TGTGCCATCAGTGAGTCCCGCGACTCCTACGAGCAGTACTTC. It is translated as CAISESRDSYEQYF.

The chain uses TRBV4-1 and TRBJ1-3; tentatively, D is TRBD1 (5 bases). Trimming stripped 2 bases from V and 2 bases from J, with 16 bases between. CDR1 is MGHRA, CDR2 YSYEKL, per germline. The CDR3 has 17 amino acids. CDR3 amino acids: CASSQSRGGRAGNTIYF. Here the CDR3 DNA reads TGCGCCAGCAGCCAATCTAGGGGTGGCAGGGCTGGAAACACCATATATTTT.

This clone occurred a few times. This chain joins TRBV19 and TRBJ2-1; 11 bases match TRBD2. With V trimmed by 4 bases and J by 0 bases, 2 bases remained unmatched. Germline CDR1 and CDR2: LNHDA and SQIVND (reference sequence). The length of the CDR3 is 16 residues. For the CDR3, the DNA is TGTGCCAGTAGTACGGGACTAGCGGACTCCTACAATGAGCAGTTCTTC. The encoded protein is CASSTGLADSYNEQFF.

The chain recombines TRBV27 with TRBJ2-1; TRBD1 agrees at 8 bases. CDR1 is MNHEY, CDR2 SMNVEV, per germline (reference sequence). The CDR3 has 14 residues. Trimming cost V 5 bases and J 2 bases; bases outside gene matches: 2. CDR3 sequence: CASSGDRTYNEQFF. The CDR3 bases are TGTGCCAGCAGTGGGGACAGGACCTACAATGAGCAGTTCTTC.

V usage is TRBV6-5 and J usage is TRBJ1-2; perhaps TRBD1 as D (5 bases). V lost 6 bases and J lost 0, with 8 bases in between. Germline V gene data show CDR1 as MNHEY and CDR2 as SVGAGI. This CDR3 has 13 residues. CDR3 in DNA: TGTGCCAGCAGGATGGACACTAACTATGGCTACACCTTC. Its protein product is CASRMDTNYGYTF.

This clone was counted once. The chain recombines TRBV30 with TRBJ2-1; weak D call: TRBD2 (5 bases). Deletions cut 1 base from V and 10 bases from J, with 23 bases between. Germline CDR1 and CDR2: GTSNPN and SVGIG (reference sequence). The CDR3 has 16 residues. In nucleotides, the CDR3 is TGTGCCTGGAGTGCAGATCCTCGGCTAGCACCTAAAGAGCAGTTCTTC. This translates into CAWSADPRLAPKEQFF.

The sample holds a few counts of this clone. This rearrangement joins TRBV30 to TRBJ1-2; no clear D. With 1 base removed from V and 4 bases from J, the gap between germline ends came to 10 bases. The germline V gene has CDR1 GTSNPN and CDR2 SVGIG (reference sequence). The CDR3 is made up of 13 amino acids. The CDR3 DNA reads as TGTGCCTGGAGTGCACACAGTTTCTATGGCTACACCTTC. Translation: CAWSAHSFYGYTF.